The T cell receptor beta chain described here comes from a study of CD8 T cells in ankylosing spondylitis. In TCRdb, the 5' RACE reads were re-called with MiXCR into one record per CDR3 protein. This sample yields around 480,000 distinct CDR3 sequences, of which 17% are seen a single time; 1% belongs to the top ten. Study results and limitations: A motif of under ten highly homologous TCR beta variants was seen as apparently characteristic of ankylosing spondylitis blood. Earlier authors reported some of these motif variants in reactive arthritis synovial fluid and blood.

The table lists this clonotype with many counts. Its antigen remains unidentified. Looked up from germline, CDR1 is KGHSH and CDR2 is LQKENI. V was shortened by 2 bases and J by 1 base, with 2 bases between the two germline ends. The CDR3 is 12 residues long. The source of this sequence is a male donor with ankylosing spondylitis. V gene TRBV18 combines with J gene TRBJ2-5; D ambiguous. Material: blood, either unsorted or a sorted T cell fraction (not recorded which). CDR3 loop: CASSPTQETQYF. The CDR3 DNA is TGTGCCAGCTCACCAACCCAAGAGACCCAGTACTTC.